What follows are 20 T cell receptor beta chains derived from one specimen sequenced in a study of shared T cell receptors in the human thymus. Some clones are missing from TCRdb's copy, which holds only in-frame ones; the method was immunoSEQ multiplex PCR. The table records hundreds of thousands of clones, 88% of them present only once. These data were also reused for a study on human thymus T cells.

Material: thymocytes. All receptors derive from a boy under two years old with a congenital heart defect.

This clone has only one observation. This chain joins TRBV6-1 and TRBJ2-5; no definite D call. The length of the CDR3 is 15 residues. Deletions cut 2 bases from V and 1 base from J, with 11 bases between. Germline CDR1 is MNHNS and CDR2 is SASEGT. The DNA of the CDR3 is TGTGCCAGCAGTGAACCCCCAGGCCTCCAAGAGACCCAGTACTTC. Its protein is CASSEPPGLQETQYF.

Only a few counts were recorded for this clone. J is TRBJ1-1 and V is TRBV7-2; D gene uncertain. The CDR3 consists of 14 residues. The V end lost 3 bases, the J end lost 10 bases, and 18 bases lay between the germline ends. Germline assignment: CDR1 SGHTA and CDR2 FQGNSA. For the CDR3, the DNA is TGTGCCAGCAGCTTGCTACGGAGCTTTAGGAGAGCTTTCTTT. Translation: CASSLLRSFRRAFF.

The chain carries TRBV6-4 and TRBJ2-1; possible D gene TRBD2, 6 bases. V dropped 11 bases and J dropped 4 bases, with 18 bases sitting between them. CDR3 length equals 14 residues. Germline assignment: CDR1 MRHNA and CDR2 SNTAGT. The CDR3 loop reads CAGTLIAEYNEQFF. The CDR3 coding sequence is TGTGCCGGGACCCTCATAGCGGAATACAATGAGCAGTTCTTC.

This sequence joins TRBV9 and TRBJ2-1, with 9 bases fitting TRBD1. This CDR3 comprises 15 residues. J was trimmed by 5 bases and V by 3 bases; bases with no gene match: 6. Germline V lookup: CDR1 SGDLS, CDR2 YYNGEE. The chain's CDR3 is CASSASGTGNNEQFF. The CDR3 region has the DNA TGTGCCAGCAGCGCCAGCGGGACAGGGAACAATGAGCAGTTCTTC. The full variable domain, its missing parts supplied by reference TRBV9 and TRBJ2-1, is DSGVTQTPKHLITATGQRVTLRCSPRSGDLSVYWYQQSLDQGLQFLIQYYNGEERAKGNILERFSAQQFPDLHSELNLSSLELGDSALYFCASSASGTGNNEQFFGPGTRLTVL.

The CDR3 region has the DNA TGTGCCAGCAGAAAGGACAGGGACGAGCAGTACTTC. This translates into CASRKDRDEQYF. The chain joins TRBV27 to TRBJ2-7, with 8 positions matching TRBD1. CDR3 size: 12 residues. V lost 6 bases and J lost 5; bases outside the gene matches: 3. Looked up from germline, CDR1 is MNHEY and CDR2 is SMNVEV (reference sequence).

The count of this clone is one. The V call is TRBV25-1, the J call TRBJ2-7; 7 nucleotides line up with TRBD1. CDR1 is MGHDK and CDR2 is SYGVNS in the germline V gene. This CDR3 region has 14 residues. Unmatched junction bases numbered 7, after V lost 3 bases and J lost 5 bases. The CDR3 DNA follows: TGTGCCAGCAGTGAGTCCGACAGGGCACACGAGCAGTACTTC. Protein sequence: CASSESDRAHEQYF.

The CDR3 loop is CASSARGQELKWAFF. CDR3 coding DNA: TGTGCCAGCAGCGCCCGGGGACAGGAGCTCAAGTGGGCTTTCTTT. This rearrangement joins TRBV5-4 to TRBJ1-1, with 8 bases lining up with TRBD1. Germline V gene data show CDR1 as SGHNT and CDR2 as YYREEE (reference sequence). The CDR3 totals 15 residues. Losses at the gene ends were 4 bases for V and 11 bases for J; bases not matched to a gene: 16.

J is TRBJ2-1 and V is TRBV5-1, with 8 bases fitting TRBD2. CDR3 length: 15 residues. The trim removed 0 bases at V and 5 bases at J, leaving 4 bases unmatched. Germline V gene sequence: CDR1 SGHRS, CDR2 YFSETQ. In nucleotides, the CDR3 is TGCGCCAGCAGCTTGGTGGGACTAGTCCACAATGAGCAGTTCTTC. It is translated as CASSLVGLVHNEQFF.

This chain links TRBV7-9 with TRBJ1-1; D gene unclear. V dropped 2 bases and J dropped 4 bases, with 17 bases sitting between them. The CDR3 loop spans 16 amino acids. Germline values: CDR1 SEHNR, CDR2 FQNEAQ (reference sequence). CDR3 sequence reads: CASSLQPRRGPTEAFF. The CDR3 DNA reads TGTGCCAGCAGCTTACAACCTCGCCGGGGTCCCACTGAAGCTTTCTTT.

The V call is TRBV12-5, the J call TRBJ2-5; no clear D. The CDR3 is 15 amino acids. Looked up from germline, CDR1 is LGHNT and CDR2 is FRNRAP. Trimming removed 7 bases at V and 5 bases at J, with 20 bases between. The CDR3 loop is CASALICAPRETQYF. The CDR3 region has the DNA TGTGCTAGTGCCCTGATCTGTGCCCCTCGGGAGACCCAGTACTTC.

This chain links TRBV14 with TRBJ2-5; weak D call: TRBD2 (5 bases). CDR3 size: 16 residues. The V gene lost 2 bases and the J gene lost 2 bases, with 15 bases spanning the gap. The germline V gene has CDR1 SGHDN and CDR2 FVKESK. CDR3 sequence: CASSQTWSGIQETQYF. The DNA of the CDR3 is TGTGCCAGCAGCCAAACCTGGTCGGGGATTCAAGAGACCCAGTACTTC. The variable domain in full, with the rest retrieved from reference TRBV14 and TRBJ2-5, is EAGVTQFPSHSVIEKGQTVTLRCDPISGHDNLYWYRRVMGKEIKFLLHFVKESKQDESGMPNNRFLAERTGGTYSTLKVQPAELEDSGVYFCASSQTWSGIQETQYFGPGTRLLVL.

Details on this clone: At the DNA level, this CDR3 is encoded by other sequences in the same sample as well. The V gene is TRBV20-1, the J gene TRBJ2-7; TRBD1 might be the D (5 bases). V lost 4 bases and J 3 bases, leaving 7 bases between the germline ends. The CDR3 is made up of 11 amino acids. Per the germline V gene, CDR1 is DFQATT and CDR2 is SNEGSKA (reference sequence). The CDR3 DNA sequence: TGCAGTGCTACCCAGGGCTACGAGCAGTACTTC. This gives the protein CSATQGYEQYF.

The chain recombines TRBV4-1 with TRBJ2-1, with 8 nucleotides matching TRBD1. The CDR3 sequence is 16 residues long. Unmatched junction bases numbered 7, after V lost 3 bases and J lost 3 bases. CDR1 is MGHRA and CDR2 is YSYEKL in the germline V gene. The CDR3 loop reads CASSQANRGNYNEQFF. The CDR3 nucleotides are TGCGCCAGCAGCCAGGCAAACAGGGGGAACTACAATGAGCAGTTCTTC.

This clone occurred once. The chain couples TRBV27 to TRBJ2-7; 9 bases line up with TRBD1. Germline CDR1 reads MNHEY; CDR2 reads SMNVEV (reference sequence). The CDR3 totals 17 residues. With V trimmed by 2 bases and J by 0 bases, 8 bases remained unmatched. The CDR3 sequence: CASSLVLDRGCSYEQYF. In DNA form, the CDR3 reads TGTGCCAGCAGTTTAGTGTTGGACAGGGGTTGCTCCTACGAGCAGTACTTC.

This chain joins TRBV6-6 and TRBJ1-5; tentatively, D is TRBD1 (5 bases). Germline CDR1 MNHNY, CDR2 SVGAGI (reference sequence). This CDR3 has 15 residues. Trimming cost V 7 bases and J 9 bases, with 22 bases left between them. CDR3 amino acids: CASTDLGEGVGPQHF. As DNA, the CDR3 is TGTGCCAGCACCGACCTGGGGGAGGGTGTTGGGCCCCAGCATTTT.

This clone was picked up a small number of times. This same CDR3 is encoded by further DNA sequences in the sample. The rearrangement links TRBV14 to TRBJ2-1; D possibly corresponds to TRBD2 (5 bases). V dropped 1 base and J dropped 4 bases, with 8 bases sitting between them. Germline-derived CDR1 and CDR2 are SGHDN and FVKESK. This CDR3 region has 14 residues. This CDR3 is CASSQGGGYNEQFF. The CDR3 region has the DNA TGTGCCAGCAGCCAAGGTGGCGGGTACAATGAGCAGTTCTTC.

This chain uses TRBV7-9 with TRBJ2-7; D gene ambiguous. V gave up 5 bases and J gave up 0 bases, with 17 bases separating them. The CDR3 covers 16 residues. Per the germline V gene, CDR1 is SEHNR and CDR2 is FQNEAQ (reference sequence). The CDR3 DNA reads TGTGCCAGCAGCGCTCGTAACCAACTTGTCTCCTACGAGCAGTACTTC. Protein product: CASSARNQLVSYEQYF.

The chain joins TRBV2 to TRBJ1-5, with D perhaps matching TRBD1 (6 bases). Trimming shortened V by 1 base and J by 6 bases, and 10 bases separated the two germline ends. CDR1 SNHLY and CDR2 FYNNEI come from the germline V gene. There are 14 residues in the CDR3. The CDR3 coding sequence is TGTGCCAGCAGTGAAGTTGGCAGGGGTCAGCCCCAGCATTTT. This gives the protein CASSEVGRGQPQHF. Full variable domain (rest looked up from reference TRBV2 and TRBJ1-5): EPEVTQTPSHQVTQMGQEVILRCVPISNHLYFYWYRQILGQKVEFLVSFYNNEISEKSEIFDDQFSVERPDGSNFTLKIRSTKLEDSAMYFCASSEVGRGQPQHFGDGTRLSIL.

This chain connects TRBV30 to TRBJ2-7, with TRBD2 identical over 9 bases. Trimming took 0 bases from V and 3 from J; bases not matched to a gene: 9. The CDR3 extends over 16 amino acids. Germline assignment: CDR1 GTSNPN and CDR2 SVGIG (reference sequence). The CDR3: CAWSVRPRGRVYEQYF. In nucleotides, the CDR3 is TGTGCCTGGAGTGTACGCCCTCGCGGGAGGGTCTACGAGCAGTACTTC. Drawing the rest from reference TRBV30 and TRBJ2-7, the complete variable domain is SQTIHQWPATLVQPVGSPLSLECTVEGTSNPNLYWYRQAAGRGLQLLFYSVGIGQISSEVPQNLSASRPQDRQFILSSKKLLLSDSGFYLCAWSVRPRGRVYEQYFGPGTRLTVT.

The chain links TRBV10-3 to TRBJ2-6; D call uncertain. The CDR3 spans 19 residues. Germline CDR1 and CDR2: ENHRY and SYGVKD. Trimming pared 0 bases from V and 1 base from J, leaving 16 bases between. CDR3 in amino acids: CAISESRRPAASGANVLTF. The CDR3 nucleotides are TGTGCCATCAGTGAGTCACGACGGCCCGCGGCGTCTGGGGCCAACGTCCTGACTTTC.